This paragraph reports one T cell receptor (beta chain). The data originate from a study of blood T cell repertoires in COVID-19. The CDR3 contains 15 residues. The germline V gene encodes CDR1 MGHRA and CDR2 YSYEKL. The junction had 5 bases not matched to a gene; V was cut back by 0 bases and J by 4 bases. Clones were sequenced by immunoSEQ multiplex PCR, and TCRdb holds only the in-frame ones, with some missing. Of approximately 350,000 clones listed, 86% were seen once; the top ten hold 7.1%. V gene TRBV4-1 combines with J gene TRBJ1-2; TRBD1 agrees at 7 bases. This TCR was sampled from an older woman with COVID-19, enrolled during active disease. Sequences were obtained from peripheral blood. The CDR3 reads CASSQERGLIYGYTF. CDR3 sequence (DNA): TGCGCCAGCAGCCAAGAGAGGGGGCTGATCTATGGCTACACCTTC.